Following are 4 T cell receptor beta chains from one sample sequenced in a study of cytomegalovirus exposure and HLA in healthy donors. Researchers ran the PCR with 60 Vbeta and 13 Jbeta primers. Sequencing used immunoSEQ multiplex PCR; TCRdb keeps in-frame clones, though not all of them. The sample shows 110,000 or so clones, about 68% of them seen only once. Input material: PBMCs. The receptors were gathered from a woman between 45 and 60 years old in good health and CMV-seropositive.

The sample holds a few counts of this clone. This rearrangement joins TRBV28 to TRBJ1-2; TRBD1 might be the D (6 bases). Between the trimmed V and J ends, which lost 9 bases and 2 bases, there was a span of 22 bases. This CDR3 has 16 amino acids. Germline CDR1 and CDR2: MDHEN and SYDVKM. The CDR3 is CASEGGWGGLNYGYTF. CDR3 DNA: TGTGCCAGTGAAGGGGGATGGGGAGGGTTAAACTATGGCTACACCTTC.

The chain combines TRBV25-1 with TRBJ2-5; 7 nucleotides match TRBD2. Losses at the gene ends were 3 bases for V and 5 bases for J; bases not matched to a gene: 12. CDR3 length: 16 amino acids. Germline CDR1 reads MGHDK; CDR2 reads SYGVNS. The CDR3 spells CASSDTIAGDRETQYF. CDR3 DNA sequence: TGTGCCAGCAGTGATACAATAGCGGGCGATCGGGAGACCCAGTACTTC.

The chain has TRBV27 and TRBJ1-5; TRBD1 matches 7 bases. The V segment lost 5 bases and the J segment 2 bases; nucleotides outside the gene matches: 15. The CDR3 totals 18 residues. CDR1 is MNHEY, CDR2 SMNVEV, per germline (reference sequence). This CDR3 is CASSPTGVNLLGNQPQHF. In DNA, the CDR3 is TGTGCCAGCAGTCCAACAGGGGTAAATTTGCTGGGCAATCAGCCCCAGCATTTT.

The DNA of the CDR3 is TGTGCCAGCGCCCAAGAGGGTGAAAAACTGTTTTTT. Amino acids: CASAQEGEKLFF. The J gene is TRBJ1-4, the V gene TRBV2; D remains ambiguous. This CDR3 is 12 amino acids long. CDR1 SNHLY and CDR2 FYNNEI come from the germline V gene. Trimming left V 8 bases short and J 7 bases short, with 11 bases between.